This T cell receptor beta chain was found in a study of blood T cell repertoires in COVID-19. Sequencing used immunoSEQ multiplex PCR; TCRdb keeps in-frame clones, though not all of them. Here the sample spans 110,000 or so clones, approximately 84% being singletons. The germline gives CDR1 MNHEY, CDR2 SVGAGI. Trimming took 6 bases from V and 3 from J; bases not matched to a gene: 10. The CDR3 is 15 residues long. This chain connects TRBV6-5 to TRBJ1-2, with 7 bases lining up with TRBD1. The sample was peripheral blood. This receptor was identified in a man in his forties with acute or convalescent COVID-19. The CDR3 nucleotides are TGTGCCAGCAGGATAAGACCACAGGGGTACTATGGCTACACCTTC. Amino acids: CASRIRPQGYYGYTF.